The present T cell receptor (beta chain) was sequenced within a study of blood T cells in healthy people across ages. Overall study results and limits: Roughly linear age-related decline in beta diversity appeared, significant by age about 40.

The CDR3 sequence is 15 residues long. V was clipped by 5 bases and J by 4 bases, with 15 bases between them. The germline V gene encodes CDR1 SGHTA and CDR2 FQGNSA. A sample-barcoded 5' primer and a J-beta primer mix were used in a second PCR of about 7 to 11 cycles. TCRdb re-analysed the 5' RACE reads in MiXCR, keeping a single row per CDR3 protein. The sample includes approximately 490,000 distinct CDR3 sequences, under 30% of them seen just once. The donors, all healthy, were Caucasians living in Russia, aged roughly 6 to 100. Peripheral blood samples of 9 to 10 milliliters were drawn from each donor. This clonotype was seen a handful of times. What it binds is not known. These records were also assigned to another study, of T cells of mothers and their children.

Material: blood. The gene calls are TRBV7-2 and TRBJ2-1, with D unclear. The receptor was isolated from a boy between 10 and 17 years old in good health. The DNA of the CDR3 is TGTGCCAGCAGCCCCAGTCGACGCTCTTACAATGAGCAGTTCTTC. It translates to CASSPSRRSYNEQFF.